This T cell receptor beta chain was captured by sequencing in a study of blood T cell repertoires in COVID-19. This clone was found a few times. CDR3 length equals 16 residues. Per the germline V gene, CDR1 is SGHNT and CDR2 is YYREEE (reference sequence). J gave up 2 bases and V 0 bases, and 0 bases lay outside the gene matches. The repertoire was sequenced with immunoSEQ multiplex PCR; TCRdb's copy has only in-frame clones and lacks some. The repertoire holds around 100,000 clones, more than 70% seen once, with around 7% in the top ten. The TCR comes from a human donor with acute or convalescent COVID-19. The donor label of this sample is uncertain. The sequenced sample was peripheral blood. The gene calls are TRBV5-4 and TRBJ2-7; 15 bases match TRBD2. The CDR3 sequence: CASSLGTSGGAYEQYF. In DNA, the CDR3 is TGTGCCAGCAGCTTGGGGACTAGCGGGGGGGCCTACGAGCAGTACTTC.